A single TCR beta chain is shown here with its context. Generated by immunoSEQ multiplex PCR, the TCRdb table keeps only in-frame clones and is missing some. The repertoire holds about 79,000 clones, 90% to 95% seen once, with 3.6% in the top ten. The sample is drawn from a study of cytomegalovirus exposure and HLA in healthy donors. The sequencing sample was made of PBMCs. This clonotype was sampled from a woman aged 30 to 39 in good health and CMV-seronegative.

CDR3 in DNA: TGTGCCAGCAGTTCTAGTGGCGTCGGGAGGTATGGCTACACCTTC. Protein sequence: CASSSSGVGRYGYTF. The chain recombines TRBV28 with TRBJ1-2; D is ambiguous. The germline gives CDR1 MDHEN, CDR2 SYDVKM. The CDR3 loop spans 15 amino acids. V lost 4 bases, J lost 5 bases, and 17 bases lay in between.